The 24 T cell receptor beta chains below come from one sample, sequenced in a study of response to subunit inactivated influenza vaccine. TCRdb re-analysed the RT-PCR reads in MiXCR, keeping a single row per CDR3 protein. The table shows roughly 620,000 distinct CDR3 sequences, with approximately 10% occurring only once. The same sample was also used in a study of T cells expressing NK-cell markers. This second study notes: Template switching by 5'RACE with UMIs generated the TCR beta cDNA.

Sequenced material: PBMCs from blood, taken on the day of vaccination. All receptors derive from a man in his forties or fifties who received an inactivated influenza vaccine.

This clonotype was observed a few times. J is TRBJ2-5 and V is TRBV7-6, with TRBD2 matching 9 bases. The CDR3 consists of 15 residues. The germline CDR1 and CDR2 sequences are SGHVS and FNYEAQ. The V segment lost 2 bases and the J segment 5 bases; nucleotides outside the gene matches: 6. CDR3 sequence reads: CASSLRRGGLETQYF. Here the CDR3 DNA reads TGTGCCAGCAGCTTAAGGCGGGGGGGCTTGGAGACCCAGTACTTC. Using reference TRBV7-6 and TRBJ2-5 for the parts outside the CDR3, the full variable domain is GAGVSQSPRYKVTKRGQDVALRCDPISGHVSLYWYRQALGQGPEFLTYFNYEAQQDKSGLPNDRFSAERPEGSISTLTIQRTEQRDSAMYRCASSLRRGGLETQYFGPGTRLLVL.

This clonotype showed up many times. The V and J genes are TRBV6-7 and TRBJ2-3; D is perhaps TRBD1 or TRBD2 (5 bases each). TRBV6-7 counts as an open reading frame of uncertain function. This CDR3 is 16 amino acids long. V lost 8 bases to trimming and J lost 1 base, with 19 bases between them. CDR3 in amino acids: CASGCGTGLGTDTQYF. CDR3 nucleotides: TGTGCCAGCGGCTGCGGTACGGGGCTCGGCACAGATACGCAGTATTTT.

This sequence joins TRBV5-1 and TRBJ2-2; 12 bases match TRBD1. The germline V gene has CDR1 SGHRS and CDR2 YFSETQ. Germline trimming cut 4 bases from V and 8 bases from J; bases unmatched to any gene: 6. This CDR3 contains 15 residues. The CDR3: CASSPWDRGQGELFF. The CDR3 coding sequence is TGCGCCAGCAGCCCTTGGGACAGGGGGCAAGGGGAGCTGTTTTTT.

This clonotype showed up many times. The junction departs from germline at one end; a sequencing error may be responsible. The J gene is TRBJ2-5, the V gene TRBV7-7; TRBD2 might be the D (6 bases). The CDR3 loop spans 13 amino acids. Germline CDR1 SSHAT, CDR2 FNYEAQ (reference sequence). The CDR3 bases are TGTGCTAGCAGCTTAGCGGCAGGAAGGACCCAGTACTTC. It translates to CASSLAAGRTQYF. Drawing the rest from reference TRBV7-7 and TRBJ2-5, the complete variable domain is GAGVSQSPRYKVTKRGQDVTLRCDPISSHATLYWYQQALGQGPEFLTYFNYEAQPDKSGLPSDRFSAERPEGSISTLTIQRTEQRDSAMYRCASSLAAGRTQYFGPGTRLLVL.

This rearrangement joins TRBV28 to TRBJ2-1; D is uncertain. CDR1 MDHEN and CDR2 SYDVKM come from the germline V gene. The CDR3 runs 11 residues. The ends were cut back, 11 bases at V and 4 bases at J, with 9 bases in the middle. In DNA form, the CDR3 reads TGTGCCGTACTTAATTACAATGAGCAGTTCTTC. This translates into CAVLNYNEQFF.

The chain recombines TRBV5-6 with TRBJ2-1; 12 bases are shared with TRBD2. Germline loops: CDR1 SGHDT, CDR2 YYEEEE. The CDR3 runs 14 residues. V dropped 3 bases and J dropped 6; count of bases not matched to a gene: 1. The CDR3 DNA reads as TGTGCCAGCAGCTCTAGCGGGGGGGCCAATGAGCAGTTCTTC. It encodes CASSSSGGANEQFF.

This clonotype came up a few times. This CDR3 is CASNLGTYEQYF. The CDR3 DNA is TGTGCCAGCAACCTCGGGACCTACGAGCAGTACTTC. The rearrangement uses TRBV2 and TRBJ2-7; D is possibly TRBD2 (5 bases). Trimming pared 7 bases from V and 2 bases from J, leaving 9 bases between. This CDR3 is 12 amino acids long. The germline gives CDR1 SNHLY, CDR2 FYNNEI.

The J gene is TRBJ2-1, the V gene TRBV4-3; D not resolved. The V gene lost 2 bases and the J gene lost 3 bases, with 20 bases spanning the gap. This CDR3 region has 18 residues. The germline gives CDR1 LGHNA, CDR2 YSLEER. The CDR3 DNA follows: TGCGCCAGCAGCCAATCTTCTTTCGGTGGAACCTACTACAATGAGCAGTTCTTC. It translates to CASSQSSFGGTYYNEQFF.

This clonotype has just a few counts. The CDR3 DNA reads TGTGCCAGCAGCAACCCGGGGAGGGGAGAGACCCAGTACTTC. It translates to CASSNPGRGETQYF. The rearrangement joins TRBV7-9 to TRBJ2-5; 7 bases match TRBD2. The CDR3 runs 14 residues. Germline CDR1 SEHNR, CDR2 FQNEAQ (reference sequence). V lost 5 bases to trimming and J lost 4 bases; unmatched junction nucleotides: 7. Based on the CDR3 plus reference TRBV7-9 and TRBJ2-5, the full variable domain is DTGVSQNPRHKITKRGQNVTFRCDPISEHNRLYWYRQTLGQGPEFLTYFQNEAQLEKSRLLSDRFSAERPKGSFSTLEIQRTEQGDSAMYLCASSNPGRGETQYFGPGTRLLVL.

This clonotype has at least ten counts. V is TRBV10-3 and J is TRBJ2-5; unclear D gene. Germline CDR1 reads ENHRY; CDR2 reads SYGVKD. CDR3 size: 11 residues. Deletions cut 10 bases from V and 5 bases from J, with 11 bases between. This chain's CDR3 is CASAQRETQYF. CDR3 coding DNA: TGTGCCAGCGCACAAAGGGAGACCCAGTACTTC.

This clonotype was found a few times. This chain links TRBV10-3 with TRBJ1-2; a possible D gene is TRBD1 (6 bases). V was trimmed by 6 bases and J by 6 bases, leaving 14 bases between them. The CDR3 has 13 amino acids. CDR1 and CDR2 from the germline V gene are ENHRY and SYGVKD. The CDR3 DNA sequence: TGTGCCATCAGAGGGGGGGCGTCCCATGGCTACACCTTC. It codes for CAIRGGASHGYTF.

This clonotype has just a few counts. V and J are TRBV5-1 and TRBJ2-2; D is ambiguous. V was clipped by 4 bases and J by 2 bases, with 6 bases between them. Germline V gene lookup returns CDR1 SGHRS and CDR2 YFSETQ. The CDR3 has 13 amino acids. CDR3 bases: TGCGCCAGCAGCCACGACAACACCGGGGAGCTGTTTTTT. Amino acids: CASSHDNTGELFF.

The chain has TRBV12-3 or TRBV12-4 and TRBJ2-5, with D tentatively TRBD1 (5 bases). This CDR3 contains 15 residues. V lost 1 base, J lost 1 base, and 10 bases lay in between. CDR3 bases: TGTGCCAGCAGTTTAGGGGCAGGGCGCCAAGAGACCCAGTACTTC. Its translation: CASSLGAGRQETQYF.

The gene calls are TRBV29-1 and TRBJ2-5, with a possible D match to TRBD2 (7 bases). Germline CDR1 SQVTM, CDR2 ANQGSEA. Deletions cut 3 bases from V and 5 bases from J, with 16 bases between. This CDR3 region has 14 residues. In nucleotides, the CDR3 is TGCAGCGTTGATGGGGGGGCGATAGTGGAGACCCAGTACTTC. It yields the protein CSVDGGAIVETQYF.

The chain links TRBV28 to TRBJ1-1; 7 nucleotides align to TRBD1. The junction had 11 bases not matched to a gene; V was cut back by 7 bases and J by 3 bases. The CDR3 is 15 amino acids. Germline V gene lookup returns CDR1 MDHEN and CDR2 SYDVKM. The CDR3 sequence: CASNGASGTDTEAFF. CDR3 nucleotides: TGTGCCAGCAATGGAGCGTCCGGGACAGACACTGAAGCTTTCTTT.

This clonotype has just a few counts. This sequence joins TRBV4-3 and TRBJ2-3; D unresolved. The V end was cut by 0 bases, the J end by 4 bases, with 8 bases between. Germline CDR1 is LGHNA and CDR2 is YSLEER. The CDR3 length is 14 residues. The CDR3 sequence: CASSQDTQADTQYF. In nucleotides, the CDR3 is TGCGCCAGCAGCCAAGATACCCAGGCAGATACGCAGTATTTT.

V gene TRBV6-2 or TRBV6-3 combines with J gene TRBJ2-1, with D perhaps matching TRBD2 (6 bases). The length of the CDR3 is 15 residues. Trimming took off 2 bases at V and 9 bases at J, with 17 bases between the two ends. Germline values: CDR1 MNHEY, CDR2 SVGEGT. The chain's CDR3 is CASSYGIAATAEQFF. CDR3 nucleotides: TGTGCCAGCAGTTACGGGATAGCGGCGACCGCTGAGCAGTTCTTC.

The rearrangement joins TRBV7-2 to TRBJ2-1; no clear D gene. Germline loops: CDR1 SGHTA, CDR2 FQGNSA. This CDR3 has 15 residues. V lost 5 bases, J lost 0 bases, and 11 bases lay in between. The CDR3 loop is CASSADRASYNEQFF. The CDR3 DNA follows: TGTGCCAGCAGCGCGGACCGCGCCTCCTACAATGAGCAGTTCTTC.

The table lists this clonotype with many counts. The chain has TRBV7-9 and TRBJ2-1; 9 nucleotides align to TRBD1. V dropped 7 bases and J dropped 7; count of bases not matched to a gene: 5. The length of the CDR3 is 13 residues. Germline V gene sequence: CDR1 SEHNR, CDR2 FQNEAQ (reference sequence). The CDR3 sequence: CASMGQGGNEQFF. CDR3 nucleotide sequence: TGTGCCAGCATGGGACAGGGAGGAAATGAGCAGTTCTTC.

This clonotype was seen many times. The chain couples TRBV7-2 to TRBJ1-2; no clear D gene. Trimming took off 0 bases at V and 4 bases at J, with 9 bases between the two ends. Germline lookup yields CDR1 SGHTA and CDR2 FQGNSA. The CDR3 runs to 14 residues. The CDR3 is CASSLAEAIYGYTF. The DNA of the CDR3 is TGTGCCAGCAGCTTAGCGGAAGCTATCTATGGCTACACCTTC. The full variable domain, completed using reference TRBV7-2 and TRBJ1-2, is GAGVSQSPSNKVTEKGKDVELRCDPISGHTALYWYRQSLGQGLEFLIYFQGNSAPDKSGLPSDRFSAERTGGSVSTLTIQRTQQEDSAVYLCASSLAEAIYGYTFGSGTRLTVV.

This clonotype has just one count. The genes are TRBV18 and TRBJ2-7, with D possibly matching TRBD1 (5 bases). Per germline, CDR1 KGHSH and CDR2 LQKENI. Trimming cost V 2 bases and J 3 bases, with 11 bases left between them. CDR3 length: 14 amino acids. The CDR3 bases are TGTGCCAGCTCACCAGGCGTACAGGTCTACGAGCAGTACTTC. Amino acids: CASSPGVQVYEQYF. The entire variable domain, with the rest obtained from reference TRBV18 and TRBJ2-7, is as follows: NAGVMQNPRHLVRRRGQEARLRCSPMKGHSHVYWYRQLPEEGLKFMVYLQKENIIDESGMPKERFSAEFPKEGPSILRIQQVVRGDSAAYFCASSPGVQVYEQYFGPGTRLTVT.

The chain carries TRBV6-2 or TRBV6-3 and TRBJ1-5, with no clear D. Trimming pared 6 bases from V and 2 bases from J, leaving 8 bases between. Germline V CDR1 and CDR2: MNHEY, SVGEGT. The CDR3 covers 13 residues. Here the CDR3 DNA reads TGTGCCAGCAGCTCCAATCGCAATCAGCCCCAGCATTTT. Translating gives CASSSNRNQPQHF.

A word on this clonotype: The germline gene is not matched at one end of the junction; a read error may be the cause. The CDR3 nucleotides are TGCGCCAGCAGCCAAGAACTTGGGACTAGCGGGAGTGTGGACTTC. Protein product: CASSQELGTSGSVDF. The rearrangement uses TRBV4-3 and TRBJ2-4; TRBD2 matches 14 bases. CDR3 length: 15 residues. The germline V gene has CDR1 LGHNA and CDR2 YSLEER.

This chain uses TRBV20-1 with TRBJ1-5, with D possibly being TRBD1 (5 bases). The V end was cut by 3 bases, the J end by 2 bases, with 11 bases between. The CDR3 is 14 amino acids. Germline V CDR1 and CDR2: DFQATT, SNEGSKA (reference sequence). The CDR3 region has the DNA TGCAGTGCTAGTTTGGGAGGGGGCAATCAGCCCCAGCATTTT. Translated, it gives CSASLGGGNQPQHF.